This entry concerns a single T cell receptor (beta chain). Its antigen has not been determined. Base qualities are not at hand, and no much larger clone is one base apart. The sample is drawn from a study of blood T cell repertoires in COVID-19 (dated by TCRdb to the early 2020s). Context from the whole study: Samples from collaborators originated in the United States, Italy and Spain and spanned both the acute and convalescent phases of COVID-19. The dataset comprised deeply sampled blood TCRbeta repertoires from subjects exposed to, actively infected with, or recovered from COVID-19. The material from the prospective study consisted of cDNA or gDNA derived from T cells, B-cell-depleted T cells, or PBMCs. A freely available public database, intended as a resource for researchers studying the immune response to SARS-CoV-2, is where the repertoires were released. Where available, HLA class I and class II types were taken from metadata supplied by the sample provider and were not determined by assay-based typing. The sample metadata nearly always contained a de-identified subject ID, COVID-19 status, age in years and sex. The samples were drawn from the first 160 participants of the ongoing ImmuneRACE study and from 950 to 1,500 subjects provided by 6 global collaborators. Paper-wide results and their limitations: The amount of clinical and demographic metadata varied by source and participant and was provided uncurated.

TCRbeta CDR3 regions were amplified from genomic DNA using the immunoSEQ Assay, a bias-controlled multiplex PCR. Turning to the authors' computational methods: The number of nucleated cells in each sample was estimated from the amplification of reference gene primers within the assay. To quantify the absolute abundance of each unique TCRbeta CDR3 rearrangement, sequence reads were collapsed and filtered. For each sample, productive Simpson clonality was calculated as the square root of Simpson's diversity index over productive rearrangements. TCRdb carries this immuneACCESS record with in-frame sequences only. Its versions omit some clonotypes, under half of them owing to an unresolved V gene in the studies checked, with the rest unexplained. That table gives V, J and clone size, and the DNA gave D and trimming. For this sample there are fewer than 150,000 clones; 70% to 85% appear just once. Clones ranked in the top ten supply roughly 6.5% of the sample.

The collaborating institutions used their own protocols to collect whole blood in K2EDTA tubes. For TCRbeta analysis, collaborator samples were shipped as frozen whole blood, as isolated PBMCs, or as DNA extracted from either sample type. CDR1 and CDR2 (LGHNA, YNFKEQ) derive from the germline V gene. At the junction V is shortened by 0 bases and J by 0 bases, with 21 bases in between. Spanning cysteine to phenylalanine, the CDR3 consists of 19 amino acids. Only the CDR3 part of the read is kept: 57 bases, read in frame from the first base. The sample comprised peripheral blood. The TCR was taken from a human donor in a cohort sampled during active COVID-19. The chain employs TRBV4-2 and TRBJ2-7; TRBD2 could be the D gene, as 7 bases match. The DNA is TGTGCCAGCAGCCAAGAGCCGGGGGGCGTACCCCTAAGCTCCTACGAGCAGTACTTC. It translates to CASSQEPGGVPLSSYEQYF.